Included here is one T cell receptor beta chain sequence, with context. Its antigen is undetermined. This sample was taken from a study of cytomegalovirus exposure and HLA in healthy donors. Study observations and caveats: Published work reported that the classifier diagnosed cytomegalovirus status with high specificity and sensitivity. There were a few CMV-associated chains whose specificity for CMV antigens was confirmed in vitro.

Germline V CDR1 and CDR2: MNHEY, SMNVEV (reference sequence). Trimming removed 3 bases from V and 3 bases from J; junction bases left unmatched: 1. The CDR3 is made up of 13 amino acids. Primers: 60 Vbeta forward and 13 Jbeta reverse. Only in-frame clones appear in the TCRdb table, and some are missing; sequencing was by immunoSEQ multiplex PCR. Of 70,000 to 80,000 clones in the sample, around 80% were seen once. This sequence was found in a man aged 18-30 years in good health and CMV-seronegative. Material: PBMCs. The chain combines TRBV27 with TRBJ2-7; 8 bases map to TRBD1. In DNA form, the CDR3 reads TGTGCCAGCAGTTTGGGGACAGGCTACGAGCAGTACTTC. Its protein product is CASSLGTGYEQYF.